Listed here are 25 T cell receptor beta chains from one sample, sequenced in a study of identical twins. MiXCR, applied by TCRdb to the 5' RACE reads, yields one record per CDR3 protein. Of 500,000 or so distinct CDR3 sequences in the sample, roughly a fifth are singletons; the top ten hold about 0.91%. These sequences were also reported in another study, on T cells expressing NK-cell markers.

Sequenced input: CD4+ T cells sorted from blood. The receptors were gathered from a woman younger than 30 in good health.

This clonotype showed up just a few times. This chain connects TRBV7-2 to TRBJ2-4, with TRBD2 as a possible D gene (7 bases). The CDR3 runs to 15 residues. Looked up from germline, CDR1 is SGHTA and CDR2 is FQGNSA. V dropped 2 bases and J dropped 5 bases, with 13 bases sitting between them. CDR3 nucleotide sequence: TGTGCCAGCAGCTTATATCGGGGGGCGGAAAACATTCAGTACTTC. Its protein product is CASSLYRGAENIQYF.

Only a few counts were recorded for this clonotype. Here the CDR3 DNA reads TGCAGCGTTTTTCAGCCCGGGTGGGTCGGAGGACAATACGAGCAGTACTTC. Translation: CSVFQPGWVGGQYEQYF. V is TRBV29-1 and J is TRBJ2-7, with D perhaps being TRBD1 or TRBD2 (5 bases each). The CDR3 contains 17 residues. V was clipped by 5 bases and J by 4 bases, with 27 bases between them. CDR1 is SQVTM and CDR2 is ANQGSEA in the germline V gene.

This clonotype was detected a few times. The V and J genes are TRBV20-1 and TRBJ2-7; D not resolved. Trimming removed 5 bases at V and 0 bases at J, with 8 bases between. CDR3 size: 12 residues. Germline CDR1 reads DFQATT; CDR2 reads SNEGSKA (reference sequence). The CDR3 protein is CSAPKSSYEQYF. CDR3 in DNA: TGCAGTGCTCCTAAGAGCTCCTACGAGCAGTACTTC.

V and J are TRBV15 and TRBJ1-2; TRBD1 is a possible D gene (5 bases). CDR3 size: 15 residues. In germline, CDR1 is LNHNV, CDR2 YYDKDF (reference sequence). V lost 0 bases to trimming and J lost 5 bases, with 13 bases between them. The CDR3, as DNA: TGTGCCACCAGCAGAGAAGTCGGGGGGGAGTATGGCTACACCTTC. It codes for CATSREVGGEYGYTF.

This clonotype was seen more than once but under ten times. This rearrangement joins TRBV9 to TRBJ1-6; 7 bases are shared with TRBD1. This CDR3 has 15 residues. The germline gives CDR1 SGDLS, CDR2 YYNGEE. The junction had 5 bases not matched to a gene; V was cut back by 2 bases and J by 6 bases. The CDR3, as DNA: TGTGCCAGCAGCGTGCAGGGGGGACCTAATTCACCCCTCCACTTT. It yields the protein CASSVQGGPNSPLHF.

The V gene is TRBV29-1, the J gene TRBJ1-1, with unresolved D. The CDR3 spans 12 residues. The V end lost 4 bases, the J end lost 1 base, and 7 bases lay between the germline ends. Germline CDR1 and CDR2: SQVTM and ANQGSEA. The DNA of the CDR3 is TGCAGCGTTGGACACGCGAACACTGAAGCTTTCTTT. This codes for CSVGHANTEAFF.

V is TRBV29-1 and J is TRBJ2-1; possible D gene TRBD1, 5 bases. The V end lost 3 bases, the J end lost 15 bases, and 15 bases lay between the germline ends. The CDR3 length is 11 residues. Per the germline V gene, CDR1 is SQVTM and CDR2 is ANQGSEA. This CDR3 is CSVDQGVNLFF. For the CDR3, the DNA is TGCAGCGTTGATCAAGGGGTGAACCTGTTCTTC.

The genes are TRBV10-2 and TRBJ1-4, with a tentative D call TRBD1 (5 bases). The CDR3 is made up of 15 amino acids. Trimming stripped 4 bases from V and 3 bases from J, with 12 bases between. The V gene's germline CDR1 is WSHSY and CDR2 SAAADI. The CDR3 nucleotides read TGCGCCAGCAGTGGCCCGGACACGTCTAATGAAAAACTGTTTTTT. Translation: CASSGPDTSNEKLFF.

This clonotype was seen at least ten times. The chain employs TRBV7-2 and TRBJ2-1; TRBD2 matches 7 bases. CDR3 length: 16 residues. The germline V gene encodes CDR1 SGHTA and CDR2 FQGNSA. J was trimmed by 3 bases and V by 1 base; bases with no gene match: 6. CDR3 amino acids: CASSLDTGGDYNEQFF. CDR3 sequence (DNA): TGTGCCAGCAGCTTAGATACGGGGGGAGACTACAATGAGCAGTTCTTC.

This clonotype was observed a handful of times. This chain's CDR3 is CASSLGPSKETQYF. CDR3 bases: TGCGCCAGCAGCTTAGGGCCCAGCAAAGAGACCCAGTACTTC. The rearrangement links TRBV5-1 to TRBJ2-5; D uncertain. The CDR3 loop spans 14 amino acids. Trimming shortened V by 2 bases and J by 3 bases, and 11 bases separated the two germline ends. Germline CDR1 is SGHRS and CDR2 is YFSETQ.

This clonotype was observed a handful of times. The chain uses TRBV12-3 or TRBV12-4 and TRBJ1-2; TRBD1 matches 7 bases. The CDR3 loop spans 13 amino acids. With 4 bases clipped from V and 7 bases from J, the junction kept 6 bases outside the gene matches. The CDR3 DNA follows: TGTGCCAGCAGTTCCACAGGACAGGCTGGCTACACCTTC. It codes for CASSSTGQAGYTF.

This chain joins TRBV20-1 and TRBJ2-4; D gene unclear. CDR1 is DFQATT, CDR2 SNEGSKA, per germline (reference sequence). With 3 bases removed from V and 7 bases from J, the gap between germline ends came to 10 bases. The CDR3 is 12 residues long. DNA of the CDR3: TGCAGTGCTAGCCCGGAAGGGAACATTCAGTACTTC. It translates to CSASPEGNIQYF.

There are a few counts of this clonotype. This chain links TRBV10-3 with TRBJ2-5, with D perhaps matching TRBD1 (6 bases). Germline CDR1 ENHRY, CDR2 SYGVKD. Trimming removed 6 bases from V and 4 bases from J, with 12 bases in between. The length of the CDR3 is 13 residues. The CDR3 coding sequence is TGTGCCATCAGACCACAGGGTGGAGAGACCCAGTACTTC. Its translation: CAIRPQGGETQYF.

CDR3 sequence reads: CASSSEYAGGPLETQYF. The DNA for the CDR3 is TGTGCCAGCAGCTCCGAGTACGCGGGAGGGCCGCTAGAGACCCAGTACTTC. The chain joins TRBV7-2 to TRBJ2-5; 9 bases are a match to TRBD2. CDR1 is SGHTA, CDR2 FQGNSA, per germline. This CDR3 region has 17 residues. J lost 4 bases, V lost 4 bases, and 13 bases had no gene match.

J is TRBJ1-2 and V is TRBV24-1, with D uncertain. The V gene's germline CDR1 is KGHDR and CDR2 SFDVKD. The CDR3 spans 13 residues. V gave up 9 bases and J gave up 5 bases, with 15 bases separating them. CDR3 DNA sequence: TGTGCCACCGTACCCTCCCCCTCATATGGCTACACCTTC. Protein product: CATVPSPSYGYTF.

The chain has TRBV12-3 or TRBV12-4 and TRBJ2-2; no definite D call. V lost 6 bases, J lost 7 bases, and 9 bases lay in between. The CDR3 runs to 12 residues. The CDR3 is CASSIRIGELFF. CDR3 nucleotides: TGTGCCAGCAGCATCAGAATCGGGGAGCTGTTTTTT.

The CDR3 sequence is CATTSSGAYNEQFF. The DNA for the CDR3 is TGTGCCACGACTTCTAGCGGGGCCTACAATGAGCAGTTCTTC. The chain joins TRBV2 to TRBJ2-1; 9 bases agree with TRBD2. CDR3 size: 14 residues. In germline, CDR1 is SNHLY, CDR2 FYNNEI. The junction had 6 bases not matched to a gene; V was cut back by 10 bases and J by 2 bases.

The chain uses TRBV12-3 or TRBV12-4 and TRBJ2-1; D possibly corresponds to TRBD2 (6 bases). Trimming shortened V by 4 bases and J by 12 bases, and 13 bases separated the two germline ends. The CDR3 is 12 amino acids. The CDR3 protein is CASSSTTRGQFF. The DNA for the CDR3 is TGTGCCAGCAGTTCCACGACTAGGGGGCAGTTCTTC.

This clonotype was counted between two and nine times. The chain carries TRBV20-1 and TRBJ2-3, with 14 bases lining up with TRBD2. Trimming cost V 4 bases and J 8 bases; bases outside gene matches: 5. This CDR3 is 14 amino acids long. Germline CDR1 reads DFQATT; CDR2 reads SNEGSKA (reference sequence). CDR3: CSATTSGGVSTQYF. The CDR3 DNA is TGCAGTGCTACGACTAGCGGGGGGGTTAGTACGCAGTATTTT.

The chain combines TRBV7-2 with TRBJ2-1, with D possibly TRBD2 on 6 matching bases. V was cut by 6 bases and J by 7 bases, with 16 bases left in between. CDR1 and CDR2 (germline): SGHTA, FQGNSA. The CDR3 has 14 amino acids. The CDR3 DNA reads as TGTGCCAGCAGTTTAAGGGACTCCCGAAATGAGCAGTTCTTC. It codes for CASSLRDSRNEQFF.

The chain's CDR3 is CASSLYRGRVTEAFF. The DNA for the CDR3 is TGTGCCAGCAGTCTCTACAGGGGGCGAGTCACTGAAGCTTTCTTT. The rearrangement joins TRBV12-3 or TRBV12-4 to TRBJ1-1; 9 bases fit TRBD1. With 5 bases clipped from V and 4 bases from J, the junction kept 8 bases outside the gene matches. The CDR3 covers 15 residues.

This clonotype has a handful of counts. The chain employs TRBV20-1 and TRBJ2-2, with D perhaps assigned TRBD1 or TRBD2 (5 bases each). Germline V gene data show CDR1 as DFQATT and CDR2 as SNEGSKA (reference sequence). The CDR3 is 14 residues long. Trimming took off 1 base at V and 5 bases at J, with 11 bases between the two ends. The DNA for the CDR3 is TGCAGTGCTAGAGGCTCGAGGGGAACCGGGGAGCTGTTTTTT. As protein: CSARGSRGTGELFF.

The CDR3 loop reads CASSLSPGHLSGANVLTF. In DNA, the CDR3 is TGTGCCAGCAGTTTGTCCCCGGGACACCTTTCTGGGGCCAACGTCCTGACTTTC. This sequence joins TRBV12-3 or TRBV12-4 and TRBJ2-6, with D possibly being TRBD1 (6 bases). V was shortened by 3 bases and J by 1 base, with 16 bases between the two germline ends. This CDR3 is built from 18 residues.

This clonotype showed up just a few times. CDR3 loop: CSASSQMNTEAFF. CDR3 nucleotides: TGCAGTGCTAGCAGTCAGATGAACACTGAAGCTTTCTTT. This rearrangement joins TRBV20-1 to TRBJ1-1, with unresolved D. Germline lookup yields CDR1 DFQATT and CDR2 SNEGSKA (reference sequence). There are 13 residues in the CDR3. V was cut by 3 bases and J by 0 bases, with 8 bases left in between.

This clonotype was seen a few times. The CDR3 here is CASSPSGGSSYNEQFF. In DNA, the CDR3 is TGCGCCAGCAGTCCTAGCGGGGGGTCCTCCTACAATGAGCAGTTCTTC. The V and J genes are TRBV10-1 and TRBJ2-1; 11 nucleotides agree with TRBD2. Germline assignment: CDR1 WNHNN and CDR2 SYGVQD (reference sequence). Unmatched junction bases numbered 3, after V lost 5 bases and J lost 0 bases. The CDR3 has 16 residues.